This T cell receptor beta chain was captured in a study of early T cells in non-severe SARS-CoV-2 infection. Individually, cDNA molecules had unique molecular identifiers attached to them. TCRdb re-called the 5' RACE reads through MiXCR, storing one row per CDR3 protein. Seen here are 85,000 to 90,000 distinct CDR3 sequences, about 15% observed once, and the top ten hold over 6.5%. Germline CDR1 LGHNT, CDR2 FRNRAP. This CDR3 is built from 15 residues. In this sample, this clonotype turned up many times. A junction boundary mismatches the germline segment, possibly from a read error. This clonotype was sampled from an adult who was a healthcare worker with PCR-confirmed SARS-CoV-2 infection or an uninfected control (not recorded which). The chain recombines TRBV12-5 with TRBJ1-3; TRBD1 aligns across 7 bases. The material sequenced was whole blood. CDR3 sequence reads: CASGQGQFSENTIYF. The CDR3 DNA is TGTGCTAGTGGCCAGGGACAGTTCTCTGAAAACACCATATATTTT.